This T cell receptor beta chain was identified during a study of graft-versus-host responses after intestinal transplantation. Study background: Anti-thymocyte globulin was used for induction in all recipients, who then took tacrolimus and steroids for roughly three years.

With respect to this clone: The antigen is undetermined.

Study-wide points: Recipient bone marrow held GvH clones, some seen earlier in ileum or blood. The highest levels of circulating GvH clones went along with early declines in HvG clones after transplant.

Assay: immunoSEQ multiplex PCR; the TCRdb copy retains only in-frame clones and omits some. Among fewer than 110,000 clones, approximately 88% were seen once, and the ten largest hold over 0.6%. The CDR3 is 14 amino acids. V gave up 6 bases and J gave up 1 base, with 12 bases separating them. CDR1 is ENHRY and CDR2 is SYGVKD in the germline V gene. The receptor's source is a human donor who was the organ donor for an intestinal transplant. The specimen was unstimulated CD4+ T cells sorted from spleen or lymph node cells, collected before transplant. The chain has TRBV10-3 and TRBJ1-1; weak D call: TRBD1 (5 bases). The CDR3, as DNA: TGTGCCATCAGGACCGGGACCCAGAACACTGAAGCTTTCTTT. Encoded protein: CAIRTGTQNTEAFF.